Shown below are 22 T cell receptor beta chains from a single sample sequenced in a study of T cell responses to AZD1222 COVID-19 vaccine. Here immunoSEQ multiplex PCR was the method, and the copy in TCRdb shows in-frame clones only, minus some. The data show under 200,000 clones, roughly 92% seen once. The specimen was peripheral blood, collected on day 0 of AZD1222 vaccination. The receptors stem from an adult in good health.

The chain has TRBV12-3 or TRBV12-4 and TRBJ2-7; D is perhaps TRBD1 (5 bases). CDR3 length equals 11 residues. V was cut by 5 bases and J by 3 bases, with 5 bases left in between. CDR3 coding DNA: TGTGCCAGCAGTGGACACTACGAGCAGTACTTC. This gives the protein CASSGHYEQYF.

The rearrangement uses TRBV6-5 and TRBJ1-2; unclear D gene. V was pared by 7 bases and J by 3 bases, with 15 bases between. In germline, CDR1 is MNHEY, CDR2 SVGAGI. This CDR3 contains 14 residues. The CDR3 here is CASTEGSLDYGYTF. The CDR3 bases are TGTGCCAGCACCGAGGGAAGCCTCGACTATGGCTACACCTTC.

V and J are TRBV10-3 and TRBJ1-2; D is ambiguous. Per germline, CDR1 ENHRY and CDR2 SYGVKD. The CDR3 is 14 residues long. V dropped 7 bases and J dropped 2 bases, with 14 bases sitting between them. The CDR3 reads CAITYRPANYGYTF. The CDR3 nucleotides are TGTGCCATCACCTACCGCCCGGCAAACTATGGCTACACCTTC.

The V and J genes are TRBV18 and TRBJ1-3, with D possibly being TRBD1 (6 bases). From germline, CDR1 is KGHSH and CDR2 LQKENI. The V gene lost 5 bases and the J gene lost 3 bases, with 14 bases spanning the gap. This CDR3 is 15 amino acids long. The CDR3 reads CASSFMDSIGNTIYF. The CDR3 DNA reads TGTGCCAGCTCATTTATGGACAGTATTGGAAACACCATATATTTT.

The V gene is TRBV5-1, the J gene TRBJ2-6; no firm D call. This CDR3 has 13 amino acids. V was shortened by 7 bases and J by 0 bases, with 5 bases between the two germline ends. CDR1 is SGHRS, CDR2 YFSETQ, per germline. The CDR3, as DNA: TGCGCCAGCGCCTTCTCTGGGGCCAACGTCCTGACTTTC. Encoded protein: CASAFSGANVLTF.

In DNA, the CDR3 is TGTGCCAGCAGTTACTTCCAGGGGAGGCAGCCCCAGCATTTT. The encoded protein is CASSYFQGRQPQHF. The chain recombines TRBV6-5 with TRBJ1-5, with TRBD1 as a possible D gene (6 bases). This CDR3 has 14 amino acids. Germline values: CDR1 MNHEY, CDR2 SVGAGI. The germline V and J ends were trimmed by 1 base and 7 bases, with 11 bases remaining between them.

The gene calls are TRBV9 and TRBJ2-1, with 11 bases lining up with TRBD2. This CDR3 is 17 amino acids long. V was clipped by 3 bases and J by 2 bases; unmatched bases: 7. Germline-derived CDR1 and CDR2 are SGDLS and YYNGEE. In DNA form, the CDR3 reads TGTGCCAGCAGCGGACCGACTAGCGGGAACCCCTACAATGAGCAGTTCTTC. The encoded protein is CASSGPTSGNPYNEQFF.

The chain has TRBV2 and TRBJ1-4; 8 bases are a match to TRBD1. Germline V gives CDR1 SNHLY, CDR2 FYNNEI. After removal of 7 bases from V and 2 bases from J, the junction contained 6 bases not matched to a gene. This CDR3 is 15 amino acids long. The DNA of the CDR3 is TGTGCCAGCACGCAGGGGGCCGGGACTAATGAAAAACTGTTTTTT. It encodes CASTQGAGTNEKLFF.

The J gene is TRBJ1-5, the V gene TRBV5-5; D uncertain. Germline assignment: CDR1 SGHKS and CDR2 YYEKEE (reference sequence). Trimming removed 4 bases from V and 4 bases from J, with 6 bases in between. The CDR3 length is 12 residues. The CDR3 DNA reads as TGTGCCAGCAGCGGAGAGAATCAGCCCCAGCATTTT. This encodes CASSGENQPQHF. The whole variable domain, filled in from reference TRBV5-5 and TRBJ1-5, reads DAGVTQSPTHLIKTRGQQVTLRCSPISGHKSVSWYQQVLGQGPQFIFQYYEKEERGRGNFPDRFSARQFPNYSSELNVNALLLGDSALYLCASSGENQPQHFGDGTRLSIL.

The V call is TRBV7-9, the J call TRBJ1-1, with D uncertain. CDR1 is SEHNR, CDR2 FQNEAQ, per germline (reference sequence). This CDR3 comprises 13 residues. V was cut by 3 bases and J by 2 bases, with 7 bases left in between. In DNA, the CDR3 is TGTGCCAGCAGCTTTCAGGCAAACACTGAAGCTTTCTTT. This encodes CASSFQANTEAFF.

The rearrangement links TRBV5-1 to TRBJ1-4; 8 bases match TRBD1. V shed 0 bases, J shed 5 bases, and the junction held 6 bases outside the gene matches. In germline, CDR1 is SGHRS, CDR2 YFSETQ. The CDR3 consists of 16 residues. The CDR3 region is CASSLGQGKGNEKLFF. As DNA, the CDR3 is TGCGCCAGCAGCTTGGGACAGGGGAAGGGAAATGAAAAACTGTTTTTT.

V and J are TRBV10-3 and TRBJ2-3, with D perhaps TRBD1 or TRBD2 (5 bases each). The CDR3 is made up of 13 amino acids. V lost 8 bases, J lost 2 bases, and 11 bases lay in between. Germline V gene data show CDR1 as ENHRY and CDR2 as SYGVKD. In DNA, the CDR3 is TGTGCCATCCAGGGACCATACACAGATACGCAGTATTTT. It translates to CAIQGPYTDTQYF.

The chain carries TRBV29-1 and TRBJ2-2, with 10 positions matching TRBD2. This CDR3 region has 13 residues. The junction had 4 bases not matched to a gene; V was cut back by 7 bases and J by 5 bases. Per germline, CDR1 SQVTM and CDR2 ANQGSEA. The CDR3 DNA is TGCAGCGCCGTAGCGGGAGGTACCGGGGAGCTGTTTTTT. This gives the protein CSAVAGGTGELFF.

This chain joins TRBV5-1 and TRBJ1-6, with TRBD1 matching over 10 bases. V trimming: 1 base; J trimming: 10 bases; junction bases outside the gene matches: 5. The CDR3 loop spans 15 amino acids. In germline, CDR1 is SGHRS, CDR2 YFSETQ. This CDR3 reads CASSLSGTGESPLHF. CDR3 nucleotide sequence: TGCGCCAGCAGCTTGTCGGGGACAGGGGAATCACCCCTCCACTTT.

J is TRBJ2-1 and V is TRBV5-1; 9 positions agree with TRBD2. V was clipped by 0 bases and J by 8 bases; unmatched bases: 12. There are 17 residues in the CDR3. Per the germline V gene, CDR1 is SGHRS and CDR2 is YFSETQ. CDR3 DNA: TGCGCCAGCAGCTTGGGGGCCGCGGGAGGGACTGTCGATGAGCAGTTCTTC. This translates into CASSLGAAGGTVDEQFF.

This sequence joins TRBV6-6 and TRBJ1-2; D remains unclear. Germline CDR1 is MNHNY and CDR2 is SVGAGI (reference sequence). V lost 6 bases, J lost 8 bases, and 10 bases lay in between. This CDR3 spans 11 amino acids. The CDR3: CASRTTVGYTF. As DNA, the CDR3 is TGTGCCAGCAGGACAACGGTGGGCTACACCTTC.

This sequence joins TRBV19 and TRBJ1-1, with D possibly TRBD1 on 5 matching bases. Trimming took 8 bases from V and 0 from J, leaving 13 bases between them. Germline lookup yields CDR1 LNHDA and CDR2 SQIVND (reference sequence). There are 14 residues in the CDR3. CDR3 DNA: TGTGCCAGTTTGGGAGGGACGATGAACACTGAAGCTTTCTTT. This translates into CASLGGTMNTEAFF.

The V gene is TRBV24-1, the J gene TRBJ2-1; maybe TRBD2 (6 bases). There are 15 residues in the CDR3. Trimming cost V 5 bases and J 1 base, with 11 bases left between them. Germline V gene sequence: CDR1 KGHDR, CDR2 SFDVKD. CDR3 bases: TGTGCCACCAGTGCCGGGGACTCTTCCTACAATGAGCAGTTCTTC. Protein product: CATSAGDSSYNEQFF.

This CDR3 is CASSVGETFQETQYF. The DNA of the CDR3 is TGTGCCAGCAGCGTAGGGGAAACGTTTCAAGAGACCCAGTACTTC. The chain carries TRBV9 and TRBJ2-5; D unclear. This CDR3 contains 15 residues. The germline V gene has CDR1 SGDLS and CDR2 YYNGEE. The germline V and J ends were trimmed by 0 bases and 2 bases, with 11 bases remaining between them. Looking up the rest from reference TRBV9 and TRBJ2-5 gives the full variable domain: DSGVTQTPKHLITATGQRVTLRCSPRSGDLSVYWYQQSLDQGLQFLIQYYNGEERAKGNILERFSAQQFPDLHSELNLSSLELGDSALYFCASSVGETFQETQYFGPGTRLLVL.

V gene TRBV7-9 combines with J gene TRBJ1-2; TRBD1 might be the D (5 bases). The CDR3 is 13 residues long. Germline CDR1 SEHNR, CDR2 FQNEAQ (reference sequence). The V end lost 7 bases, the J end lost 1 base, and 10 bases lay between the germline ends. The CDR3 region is CASTPRDNYGYTF. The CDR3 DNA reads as TGTGCCAGCACCCCCAGGGATAACTATGGCTACACCTTC.

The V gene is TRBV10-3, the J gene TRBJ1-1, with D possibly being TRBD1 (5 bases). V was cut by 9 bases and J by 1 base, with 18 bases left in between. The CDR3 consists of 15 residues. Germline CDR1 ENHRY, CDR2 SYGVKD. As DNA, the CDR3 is TGTGCCATACAGCGTTCGGAAAGGGGGAACACTGAAGCTTTCTTT. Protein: CAIQRSERGNTEAFF.

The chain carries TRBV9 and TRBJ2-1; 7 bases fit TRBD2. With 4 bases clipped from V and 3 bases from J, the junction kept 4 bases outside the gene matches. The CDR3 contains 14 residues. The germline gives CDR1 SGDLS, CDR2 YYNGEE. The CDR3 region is CASSLGGSYNEQFF. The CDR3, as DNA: TGTGCCAGCAGCCTAGGCGGGAGCTACAATGAGCAGTTCTTC.